Shown below are 14 T cell receptor beta chains from a single sample sequenced in a study of blood T cells in healthy people across ages. A second PCR, run for about 7 to 11 cycles, used a sample-barcoded 5' primer plus a J-beta primer mix. TCRdb re-called the 5' RACE reads through MiXCR, storing one row per CDR3 protein. The data show roughly 1,800,000 distinct CDR3 sequences, 49% seen once. The sequenced material came from blood. Receptors originate from a woman aged 40 to 55 in good health.

This sequence joins TRBV6-2 or TRBV6-3 and TRBJ2-7; D may be TRBD1 (6 bases). This CDR3 comprises 16 residues. V was cut by 6 bases and J by 0 bases, with 18 bases left in between. Germline CDR1 and CDR2: MNHEY and SVGEGT. This chain's CDR3 is CASSNNVRGYSYEQYF. CDR3 in DNA: TGTGCCAGCAGCAACAATGTCAGGGGCTACTCCTACGAGCAGTACTTC.

The sample holds one count of this clonotype. One junction end disagrees with the germline gene, perhaps due to a read error. The chain links TRBV11-2 to TRBJ1-6; D gene unclear. CDR1 is SGHAT and CDR2 is FQNNGV in the germline V gene. This CDR3 has 13 amino acids. DNA of the CDR3: TGTGCCAGCACCGGATTAGATAACTCACCCCTCCACTTT. As protein: CASTGLDNSPLHF.

The chain employs TRBV5-1 and TRBJ2-7; 9 bases line up with TRBD1. V trimming: 4 bases; J trimming: 9 bases; junction bases outside the gene matches: 17. The germline CDR1 and CDR2 sequences are SGHRS and YFSETQ. The length of the CDR3 is 16 residues. The CDR3 loop reads CASSRNPGQGLSGQYF. The CDR3 DNA reads TGCGCCAGCAGCAGAAACCCGGGACAGGGATTATCGGGGCAGTACTTC.

V usage is TRBV20-1 and J usage is TRBJ1-5; weak D call: TRBD1 (6 bases). The CDR3 spans 12 residues. The germline V and J ends were trimmed by 1 base and 7 bases, with 8 bases remaining between them. CDR1 and CDR2 from the germline V gene are DFQATT and SNEGSKA (reference sequence). In DNA, the CDR3 is TGCAGTGCTAGAGTGGGGGCCCAGCCCCAGCATTTT. Amino acid sequence: CSARVGAQPQHF.

Only a few counts were recorded for this clonotype. The V gene is TRBV29-1, the J gene TRBJ2-7, with TRBD1 identical over 7 bases. The J call may be faulty, since TRBJ2-5 better matches the DNA end. CDR3 length equals 16 residues. Looked up from germline, CDR1 is SQVTM and CDR2 is ANQGSEA. The CDR3 protein is CSVSPPRDSAEETQYF. CDR3 coding DNA: TGCAGCGTCTCTCCTCCCCGGGACAGCGCCGAAGAGACCCAGTACTTC.

The rearrangement links TRBV4-2 to TRBJ2-1; 9 bases agree with TRBD2. Germline loops: CDR1 LGHNA, CDR2 YNFKEQ. The V and J ends lost 4 bases and 8 bases, in that order; junction bases with no gene match: 12. The CDR3 is made up of 16 amino acids. CDR3: CASSLEFSGGGDEQFF. In DNA form, the CDR3 reads TGTGCCAGCAGCCTCGAATTTAGCGGGGGAGGGGATGAGCAGTTCTTC.

This clonotype was counted only a few times. The gene calls are TRBV4-1 and TRBJ2-3, with 13 nucleotides matching TRBD2. CDR1 is MGHRA and CDR2 is YSYEKL in the germline V gene. The junction had 4 bases not matched to a gene; V was cut back by 0 bases and J by 1 base. The CDR3 extends over 18 amino acids. DNA for the CDR3: TGCGCCAGCAGCCAAGATACGGGACTAGCGGGGCGCACAGATACGCAGTATTTT. This translates into CASSQDTGLAGRTDTQYF.

This clonotype was picked up many times. Here the CDR3 reads CASSLDQDSPSEQYF. The CDR3 DNA sequence: TGCGCCAGCAGCTTGGATCAGGACTCCCCTAGCGAGCAGTACTTC. The genes are TRBV5-1 and TRBJ2-7, with D possibly TRBD2 on 5 matching bases. The V gene lost 0 bases and the J gene lost 6 bases, with 16 bases spanning the gap. The length of the CDR3 is 15 residues. CDR1 and CDR2 from the germline V gene are SGHRS and YFSETQ.

V and J are TRBV20-1 and TRBJ2-7; 9 positions agree with TRBD1. With 1 base clipped from V and 3 bases from J, the junction kept 7 bases outside the gene matches. Per germline, CDR1 DFQATT and CDR2 SNEGSKA (reference sequence). The CDR3 is made up of 15 amino acids. The CDR3: CSARVMGQGDYEQYF. The CDR3 nucleotides read TGCAGTGCTAGAGTGATGGGACAGGGCGACTACGAGCAGTACTTC.

This chain connects TRBV9 to TRBJ1-2; 10 bases are a match to TRBD1. The germline V gene has CDR1 SGDLS and CDR2 YYNGEE. The CDR3 has 16 residues. The trim removed 0 bases at V and 5 bases at J, leaving 7 bases unmatched. This CDR3 reads CASSVVRAGQGYGYTF. CDR3 nucleotides: TGTGCCAGCAGCGTAGTTCGGGCGGGACAGGGGTATGGCTACACCTTC.

This chain joins TRBV6-6 and TRBJ2-5, with D possibly being TRBD1 or TRBD2 (5 bases each). Germline assignment: CDR1 MNHNY and CDR2 SVGAGI (reference sequence). V lost 6 bases, J lost 11 bases, and 19 bases lay in between. The CDR3 extends over 13 amino acids. CDR3 sequence: CASRGVEDNEQYF. CDR3 bases: TGTGCCAGCAGGGGGGTAGAGGACAATGAGCAGTACTTC.

The V and J genes are TRBV24-1 and TRBJ2-3; 7 nucleotides match TRBD2. Unmatched junction bases numbered 5, after V lost 4 bases and J lost 5 bases. This CDR3 is 14 amino acids long. Germline V lookup: CDR1 KGHDR, CDR2 SFDVKD. Here the CDR3 reads CATSDAGGGDTQYF. CDR3 bases: TGTGCCACCAGTGACGCAGGCGGGGGAGATACGCAGTATTTT.

This chain connects TRBV20-1 to TRBJ2-6; no reliable D call. There are 13 residues in the CDR3. V was pared by 6 bases and J by 0 bases, with 6 bases between. Germline CDR1 and CDR2: DFQATT and SNEGSKA (reference sequence). The CDR3 is CSARSSGANVLTF. In nucleotides, the CDR3 is TGCAGTGCACGGAGCTCTGGGGCCAACGTCCTGACTTTC.

The V call is TRBV4-1, the J call TRBJ2-3; D not certain. Germline V lookup: CDR1 MGHRA, CDR2 YSYEKL. The CDR3 runs 16 residues. V lost 1 base to trimming and J lost 0 bases, with 11 bases between them. Here the CDR3 reads CASSQAPGVSTDTQYF. In nucleotides, the CDR3 is TGCGCCAGCAGCCAAGCCCCTGGCGTCAGCACAGATACGCAGTATTTT.